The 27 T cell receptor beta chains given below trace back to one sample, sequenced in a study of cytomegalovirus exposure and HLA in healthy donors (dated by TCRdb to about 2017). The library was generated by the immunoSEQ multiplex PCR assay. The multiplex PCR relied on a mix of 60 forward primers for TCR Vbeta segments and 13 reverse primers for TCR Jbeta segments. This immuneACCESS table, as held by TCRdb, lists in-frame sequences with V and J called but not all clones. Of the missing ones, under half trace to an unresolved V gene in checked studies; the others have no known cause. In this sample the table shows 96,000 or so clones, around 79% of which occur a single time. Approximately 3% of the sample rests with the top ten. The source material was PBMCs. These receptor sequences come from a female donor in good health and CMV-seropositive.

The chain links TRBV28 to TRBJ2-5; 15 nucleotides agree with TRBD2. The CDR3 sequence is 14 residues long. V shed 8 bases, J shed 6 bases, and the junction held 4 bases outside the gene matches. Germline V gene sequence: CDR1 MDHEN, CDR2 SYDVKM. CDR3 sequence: CASGTSGGRKTQYF. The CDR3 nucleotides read TGTGCCAGCGGGACTAGCGGGGGGAGAAAGACCCAGTACTTC.

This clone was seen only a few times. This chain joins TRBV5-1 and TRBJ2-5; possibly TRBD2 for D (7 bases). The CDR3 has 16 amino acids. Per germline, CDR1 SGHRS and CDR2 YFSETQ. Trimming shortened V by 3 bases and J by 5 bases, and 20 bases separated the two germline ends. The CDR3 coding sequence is TGCGCCAGCAGCTCAGTATTGGCGGGGGCATGGGAGACCCAGTACTTC. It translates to CASSSVLAGAWETQYF.

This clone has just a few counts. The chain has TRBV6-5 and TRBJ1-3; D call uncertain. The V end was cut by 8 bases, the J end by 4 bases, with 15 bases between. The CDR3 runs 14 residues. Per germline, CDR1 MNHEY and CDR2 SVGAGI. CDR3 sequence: CASGSQAQGNTIYF. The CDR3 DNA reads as TGTGCCAGCGGGTCCCAGGCCCAGGGAAACACCATATATTTT.

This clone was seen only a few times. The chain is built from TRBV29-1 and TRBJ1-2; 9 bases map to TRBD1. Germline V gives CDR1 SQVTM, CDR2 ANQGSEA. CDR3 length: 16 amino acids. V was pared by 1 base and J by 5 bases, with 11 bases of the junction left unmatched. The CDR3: CSVEAREQGARYGYTF. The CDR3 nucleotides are TGCAGCGTTGAAGCTCGGGAACAGGGGGCGCGGTATGGCTACACCTTC.

CDR3 loop: CASSTRDRNYGYTF. CDR3 DNA sequence: TGTGCCAGTAGCACCCGGGACAGGAACTATGGCTACACCTTC. The V call is TRBV19, the J call TRBJ1-2, with 8 positions matching TRBD1. The CDR3 has 14 amino acids. The J segment lost 2 bases and the V segment lost 6 bases, leaving 5 bases of the junction unmatched. CDR1 LNHDA and CDR2 SQIVND come from the germline V gene (reference sequence).

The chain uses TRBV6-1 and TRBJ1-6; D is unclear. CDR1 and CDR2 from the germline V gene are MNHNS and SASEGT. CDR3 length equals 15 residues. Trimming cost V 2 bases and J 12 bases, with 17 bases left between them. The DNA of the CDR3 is TGTGCCAGCAGTGAAACGGAGGCAGGAACGTTACCCCTCCACTTT. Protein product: CASSETEAGTLPLHF.

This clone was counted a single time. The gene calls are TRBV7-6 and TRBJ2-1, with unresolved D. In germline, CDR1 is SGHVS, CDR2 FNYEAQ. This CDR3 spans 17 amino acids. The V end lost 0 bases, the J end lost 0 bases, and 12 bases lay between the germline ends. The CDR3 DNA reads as TGTGCCAGCAGCTTAGCCTACGGGTCCCTCTCCTACAATGAGCAGTTCTTC. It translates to CASSLAYGSLSYNEQFF.

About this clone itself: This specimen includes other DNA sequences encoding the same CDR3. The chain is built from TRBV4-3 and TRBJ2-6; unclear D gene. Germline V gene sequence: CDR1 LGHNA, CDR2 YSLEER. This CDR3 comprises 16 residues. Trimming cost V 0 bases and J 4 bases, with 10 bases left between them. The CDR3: CASSQDAGSGANVLTF. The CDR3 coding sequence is TGCGCCAGCAGCCAAGATGCAGGCTCGGGGGCCAACGTCCTGACTTTC.

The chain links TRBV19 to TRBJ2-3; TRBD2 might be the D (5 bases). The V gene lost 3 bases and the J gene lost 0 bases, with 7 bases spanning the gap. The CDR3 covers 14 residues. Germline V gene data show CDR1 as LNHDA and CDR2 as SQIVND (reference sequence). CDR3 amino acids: CASSISGSTDTQYF. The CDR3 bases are TGTGCCAGTAGTATCAGCGGAAGCACAGATACGCAGTATTTT.

This CDR3 is CASSRRTGLYEQYF. In nucleotides, the CDR3 is TGTGCCAGCAGCCGCCGGACAGGCCTGTACGAGCAGTACTTC. This chain uses TRBV7-2 with TRBJ2-7; 7 bases line up with TRBD1. CDR3 length equals 14 residues. Germline V gives CDR1 SGHTA, CDR2 FQGNSA. J was trimmed by 4 bases and V by 5 bases; bases with no gene match: 8. Looking up the rest from reference TRBV7-2 and TRBJ2-7 gives the full variable domain: GAGVSQSPSNKVTEKGKDVELRCDPISGHTALYWYRQSLGQGLEFLIYFQGNSAPDKSGLPSDRFSAERTGGSVSTLTIQRTQQEDSAVYLCASSRRTGLYEQYFGPGTRLTVT.

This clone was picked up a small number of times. This CDR3 is CASSDEGMNTEAFF. The CDR3 region has the DNA TGCGCCAGCAGTGATGAGGGAATGAACACTGAAGCTTTCTTT. This chain uses TRBV10-2 with TRBJ1-1, with unresolved D. The CDR3 sequence is 14 residues long. V lost 3 bases, J lost 0 bases, and 8 bases lay in between. Germline loops: CDR1 WSHSY, CDR2 SAAADI.

The CDR3 DNA reads as TGTGCCAGCAGCTTGGCCAAGGGGCTAGCGGGTTTCTCCTACGAGCAGTACTTC. Amino acids: CASSLAKGLAGFSYEQYF. The J gene is TRBJ2-7, the V gene TRBV5-4, with TRBD2 matching over 8 bases. The ends lost 0 bases at V and 0 bases at J; junction bases unmatched: 11. Germline lookup yields CDR1 SGHNT and CDR2 YYREEE (reference sequence). The CDR3 has 18 residues.

The CDR3 sequence: CASSGRDRRGEKLFF. The CDR3 DNA follows: TGTGCCAGCAGTGGGAGGGACAGGAGGGGCGAAAAACTGTTTTTT. V gene TRBV25-1 combines with J gene TRBJ1-4; 8 positions agree with TRBD1. V shed 4 bases, J shed 8 bases, and the junction held 9 bases outside the gene matches. Germline V gene lookup returns CDR1 MGHDK and CDR2 SYGVNS. The CDR3 sequence is 15 residues long.

CDR3 DNA sequence: TGTGCGCAGGGGGCTGGGGATACGCAGTATTTT. As protein: CAQGAGDTQYF. The genes are TRBV30 and TRBJ2-3, with 8 bases that match TRBD1. The germline CDR1 and CDR2 sequences are GTSNPN and SVGIG (reference sequence). CDR3 length: 11 amino acids.

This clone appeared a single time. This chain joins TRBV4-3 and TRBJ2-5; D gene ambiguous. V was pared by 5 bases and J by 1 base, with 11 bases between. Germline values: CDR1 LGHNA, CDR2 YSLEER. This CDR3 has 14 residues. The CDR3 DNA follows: TGCGCCAGCAGCGCCCAGGCTGTCCAAGAGACCCAGTACTTC. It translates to CASSAQAVQETQYF.

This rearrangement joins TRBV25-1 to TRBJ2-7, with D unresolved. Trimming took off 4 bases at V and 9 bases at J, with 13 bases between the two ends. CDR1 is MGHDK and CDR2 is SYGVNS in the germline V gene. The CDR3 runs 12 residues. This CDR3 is CASSGAQEVQYF. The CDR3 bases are TGTGCCAGCAGTGGAGCGCAAGAAGTGCAGTACTTC.

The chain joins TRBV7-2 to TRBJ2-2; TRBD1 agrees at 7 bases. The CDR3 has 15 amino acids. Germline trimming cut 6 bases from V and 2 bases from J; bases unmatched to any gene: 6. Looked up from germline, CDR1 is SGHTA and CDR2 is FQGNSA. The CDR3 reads CASRRTGVNTGELFF. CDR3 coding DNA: TGTGCCAGCAGACGCACAGGGGTAAACACCGGGGAGCTGTTTTTT.

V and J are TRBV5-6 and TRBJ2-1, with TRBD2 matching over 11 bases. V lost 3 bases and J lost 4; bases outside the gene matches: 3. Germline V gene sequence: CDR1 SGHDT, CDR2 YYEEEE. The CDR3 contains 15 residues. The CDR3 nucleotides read TGTGCCAGCAGCTCGACTAGCGGGGTTTACAATGAGCAGTTCTTC. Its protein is CASSSTSGVYNEQFF.

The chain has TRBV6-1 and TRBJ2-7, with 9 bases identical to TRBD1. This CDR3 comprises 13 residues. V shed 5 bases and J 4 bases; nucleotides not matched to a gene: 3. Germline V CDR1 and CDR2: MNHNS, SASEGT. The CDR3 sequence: CASSPGTGYEQYF. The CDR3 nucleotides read TGTGCCAGCAGTCCCGGGACAGGGTACGAGCAGTACTTC.

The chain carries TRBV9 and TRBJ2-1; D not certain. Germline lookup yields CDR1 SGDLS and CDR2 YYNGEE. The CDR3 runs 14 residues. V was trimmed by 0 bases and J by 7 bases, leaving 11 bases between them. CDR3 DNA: TGTGCCAGCAGCGTAGCTACGGAGAGGAATGAGCAGTTCTTC. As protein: CASSVATERNEQFF. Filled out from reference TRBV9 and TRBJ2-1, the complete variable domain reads DSGVTQTPKHLITATGQRVTLRCSPRSGDLSVYWYQQSLDQGLQFLIQYYNGEERAKGNILERFSAQQFPDLHSELNLSSLELGDSALYFCASSVATERNEQFFGPGTRLTVL.

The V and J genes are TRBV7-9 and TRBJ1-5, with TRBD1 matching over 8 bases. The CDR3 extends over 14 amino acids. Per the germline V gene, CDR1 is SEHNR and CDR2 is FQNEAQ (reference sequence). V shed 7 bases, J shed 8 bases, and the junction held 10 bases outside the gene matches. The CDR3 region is CASTQGQGVEPQHF. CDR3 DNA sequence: TGTGCCAGCACCCAAGGACAGGGAGTCGAGCCCCAGCATTTT.

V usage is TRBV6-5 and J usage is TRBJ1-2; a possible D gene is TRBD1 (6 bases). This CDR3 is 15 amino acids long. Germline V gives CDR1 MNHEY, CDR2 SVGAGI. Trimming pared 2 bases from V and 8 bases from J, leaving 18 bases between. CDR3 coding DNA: TGTGCCAGCAGTTACACCACAGGGACCTGGCGGGGCTACACCTTC. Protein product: CASSYTTGTWRGYTF.

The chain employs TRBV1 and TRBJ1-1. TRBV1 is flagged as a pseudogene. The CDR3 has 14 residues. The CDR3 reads CTSSQRGGNTEAFF. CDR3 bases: TGCACCAGCAGCCAGAGGGGGGGTAACACTGAAGCTTTCTTT.

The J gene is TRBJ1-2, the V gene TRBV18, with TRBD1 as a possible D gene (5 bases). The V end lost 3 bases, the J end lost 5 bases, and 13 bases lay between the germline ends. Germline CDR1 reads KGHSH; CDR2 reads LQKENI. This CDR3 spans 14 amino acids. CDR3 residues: CASSPSGGMYGYTF. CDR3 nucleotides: TGTGCCAGCTCACCTTCGGGGGGGATGTATGGCTACACCTTC.

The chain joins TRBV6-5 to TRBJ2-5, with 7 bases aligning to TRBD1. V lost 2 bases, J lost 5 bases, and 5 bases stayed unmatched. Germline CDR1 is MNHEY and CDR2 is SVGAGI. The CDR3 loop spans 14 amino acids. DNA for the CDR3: TGTGCCAGCAGTTACCACCGGGACAGTGAGACCCAGTACTTC. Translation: CASSYHRDSETQYF.

Here the CDR3 reads CASSAGAGDTEAFF. The CDR3 DNA sequence: TGTGCCAGCTCGGCGGGGGCCGGGGACACTGAAGCTTTCTTT. The chain employs TRBV18 and TRBJ1-1; D perhaps matches TRBD1 (6 bases). Trimming removed 6 bases from V and 3 bases from J, with 14 bases in between. Germline assignment: CDR1 KGHSH and CDR2 LQKENI. CDR3 length: 14 residues.

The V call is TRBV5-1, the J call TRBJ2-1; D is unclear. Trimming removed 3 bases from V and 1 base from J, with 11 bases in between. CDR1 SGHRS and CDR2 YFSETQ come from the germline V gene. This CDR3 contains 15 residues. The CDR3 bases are TGCGCCAGCAGCTCTGGAGCGTTATCCTACAATGAGCAGTTCTTC. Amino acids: CASSSGALSYNEQFF.